This T cell receptor (beta chain) emerged from a study of T cells in Graves' hyperthyroidism and ophthalmopathy. Study overall: Peripheral blood was collected at initial diagnosis, before any treatment. Findings and limits, study-wide: Ophthalmopathy onset followed model prediction by a median about six months.

TCR beta CDR3 sequences were amplified from RNA transcripts. A first-round RT-PCR of the TCR CDR3 used the HTBI primer set. TCRdb processed the multiplex PCR reads anew with MiXCR; each CDR3 protein has one entry. There are around 520,000 distinct CDR3 sequences in the sample; approximately 15% occur only once, and roughly 14% lies in the top ten. Graves' hyperthyroidism was deemed stable given no ophthalmopathy progression within 18 months. It was around 10 ml of fresh peripheral blood that supplied the PBMCs. This clonotype was seen many times. What it binds is not known. Germline V gives CDR1 MNHEY, CDR2 SMNVEV (reference sequence). Trimming cost V 5 bases and J 4 bases; bases outside gene matches: 9. The CDR3 length is 16 residues.

This TCR was recovered from a woman aged 40-49 years with Graves' hyperthyroidism. The source material was blood. The chain combines TRBV27 with TRBJ1-5, with TRBD1 matching over 9 bases. CDR3 bases: TGTGCCAGCAGTCCGAAAGGACAGGGGATTAATCAGCCCCAGCATTTT. Amino acid sequence: CASSPKGQGINQPQHF.